Shown below are 22 T cell receptor beta chains from a single sample sequenced in a study of blood T cell repertoires in COVID-19. Assay: immunoSEQ multiplex PCR; the TCRdb copy retains only in-frame clones and omits some. This table has under 170,000 clones, about 85% appearing once. Input material: peripheral blood. These TCRs come from a woman aged 55-70 years with active or convalescent COVID-19.

The chain recombines TRBV12-5 with TRBJ1-1; D is unclear. This CDR3 spans 13 amino acids. Trimming took 3 bases from V and 1 from J, leaving 6 bases between them. CDR1 and CDR2 (germline): LGHNT, FRNRAP. CDR3 loop: CASGFARNTEAFF. The CDR3, as DNA: TGTGCTAGTGGTTTCGCCAGGAACACTGAAGCTTTCTTT.

The rearrangement joins TRBV19 to TRBJ1-5, with 8 bases identical to TRBD1. Per germline, CDR1 LNHDA and CDR2 SQIVND (reference sequence). There are 14 residues in the CDR3. V was pared by 4 bases and J by 7 bases, with 6 bases of the junction left unmatched. The DNA for the CDR3 is TGTGCCAGTAGTACAGGGGGCGGATTCCAGCCCCAGCATTTT. Its protein product is CASSTGGGFQPQHF.

V usage is TRBV29-1 and J usage is TRBJ1-4; 7 positions agree with TRBD1. The V gene's germline CDR1 is SQVTM and CDR2 ANQGSEA. CDR3 length equals 11 residues. The junction had 4 bases not matched to a gene; V was cut back by 3 bases and J by 12 bases. In nucleotides, the CDR3 is TGCAGCGTTGACTTAGGACAGGAACTGTTTTTT. It translates to CSVDLGQELFF.

This rearrangement joins TRBV5-4 to TRBJ2-3, with 8 bases that match TRBD1. The CDR3 runs 12 residues. The ends lost 4 bases at V and 6 bases at J; junction bases unmatched: 1. CDR1 SGHNT and CDR2 YYREEE come from the germline V gene (reference sequence). CDR3 sequence reads: CASSRQGDTQYF. The CDR3 DNA sequence: TGTGCCAGCAGCCGACAGGGGGATACGCAGTATTTT.

The genes are TRBV6-6 and TRBJ1-5; D is unclear. Germline CDR1 is MNHNY and CDR2 is SVGAGI (reference sequence). Trimming took off 6 bases at V and 6 bases at J, with 15 bases between the two ends. The CDR3 loop spans 14 amino acids. The CDR3 DNA follows: TGTGCCAGCAGCTATCATTCTGAACCTCAGCCCCAGCATTTT. Protein sequence: CASSYHSEPQPQHF.

This chain uses TRBV6-5 with TRBJ2-2; TRBD2 matches at 7 bases. Unmatched junction bases numbered 0, after V lost 2 bases and J lost 3 bases. The CDR3 has 14 residues. CDR1 is MNHEY and CDR2 is SVGAGI in the germline V gene. The CDR3: CASSYGGDTGELFF. The CDR3 DNA reads as TGTGCCAGCAGTTACGGGGGGGACACCGGGGAGCTGTTTTTT.

The table lists this clone with a count of one. The chain joins TRBV18 to TRBJ2-7; TRBD2 matches at 10 bases. Looked up from germline, CDR1 is KGHSH and CDR2 is LQKENI. This CDR3 has 16 amino acids. V was pared by 6 bases and J by 0 bases, with 8 bases of the junction left unmatched. The CDR3 nucleotides read TGTGCCAGCTCCCCCCAAGGACTAGCGGCCTCCTACGAGCAGTACTTC. Protein product: CASSPQGLAASYEQYF.

V is TRBV6-5 and J is TRBJ1-1, with 9 bases fitting TRBD1. The trim removed 0 bases at V and 7 bases at J, leaving 6 bases unmatched. The germline V gene has CDR1 MNHEY and CDR2 SVGAGI. This CDR3 spans 15 amino acids. The CDR3 bases are TGTGCCAGCAGTTACTCGGAGACAGGGGGGTTTGAAGCTTTCTTT. It is translated as CASSYSETGGFEAFF.

CDR3 protein: CASSPLTGTGDGYTF. The CDR3 region has the DNA TGTGCCAGCAGCCCGTTAACCGGGACAGGCGATGGCTACACCTTC. The gene calls are TRBV6-5 and TRBJ1-2; 8 nucleotides align to TRBD1. The CDR3 has 15 residues. J lost 6 bases, V lost 6 bases, and 12 bases had no gene match. Germline CDR1 is MNHEY and CDR2 is SVGAGI.

The chain uses TRBV5-6 and TRBJ2-3; 11 bases are a match to TRBD1. The germline V gene encodes CDR1 SGHDT and CDR2 YYEEEE. The CDR3 is made up of 15 amino acids. With V trimmed by 4 bases and J by 7 bases, 8 bases remained unmatched. This CDR3 reads CASSRGTGGSHTQYF. CDR3 nucleotide sequence: TGTGCCAGCAGCAGGGGGACAGGGGGTTCTCATACGCAGTATTTT.

This clone is medium-sized (0.01 to 0.1%) in the sample. V gene TRBV7-2 combines with J gene TRBJ1-1; a possible D gene is TRBD1 (6 bases). The length of the CDR3 is 13 residues. V lost 1 base and J lost 7, with 10 bases in between. Per the germline V gene, CDR1 is SGHTA and CDR2 is FQGNSA. CDR3 DNA: TGTGCCAGCAGCTTAGGACAGGAATATGAAGCTTTCTTT. This translates into CASSLGQEYEAFF.

J is TRBJ2-1 and V is TRBV7-9; 8 nucleotides agree with TRBD1. The CDR3 sequence is 15 residues long. Germline CDR1 is SEHNR and CDR2 is FQNEAQ (reference sequence). The ends lost 1 base at V and 12 bases at J; junction bases unmatched: 11. The CDR3 sequence is CASSLEGTGGMRQFF. CDR3 nucleotide sequence: TGTGCCAGCAGCTTAGAGGGGACAGGAGGAATGAGGCAGTTCTTC.

The chain employs TRBV18 and TRBJ2-7; D not certain. CDR3 length: 13 residues. Trimming removed 2 bases at V and 5 bases at J, with 10 bases between. The germline gives CDR1 KGHSH, CDR2 LQKENI. CDR3 amino acids: CASSPGLAHEQYF. CDR3 coding DNA: TGTGCCAGCTCACCAGGGCTGGCGCACGAGCAGTACTTC. The variable domain in full, completed from reference TRBV18 and TRBJ2-7, reads NAGVMQNPRHLVRRRGQEARLRCSPMKGHSHVYWYRQLPEEGLKFMVYLQKENIIDESGMPKERFSAEFPKEGPSILRIQQVVRGDSAAYFCASSPGLAHEQYFGPGTRLTVT.

A few counts support this clone. V usage is TRBV4-2 and J usage is TRBJ2-7; 12 nucleotides align to TRBD2. Germline CDR1 and CDR2: LGHNA and YNFKEQ. The CDR3 has 20 amino acids. The V gene end was trimmed by 1 base and the J gene end by 2 bases; junction bases not matched to a gene: 15. The CDR3 DNA reads TGTGCCAGCAGCCAAGGAGGCACTAGCGGGGGGTGGGGGCGACCCTACGAGCAGTACTTC. Translated, it gives CASSQGGTSGGWGRPYEQYF.

The rearrangement uses TRBV6-2 or TRBV6-3 and TRBJ2-7; a weak D match, TRBD2 (5 bases). The V end was cut by 2 bases, the J end by 3 bases, with 20 bases between. The CDR3 extends over 17 amino acids. Germline lookup yields CDR1 MNHEY and CDR2 SVGEGT. CDR3 DNA: TGTGCCAGCAGTTACCCACTGTCCGGACCAGGAGGCTACGAGCAGTACTTC. It encodes CASSYPLSGPGGYEQYF.

The CDR3: CASSPMGLAGYEQYF. CDR3 bases: TGTGCCAGCTCACCCATGGGACTAGCGGGGTACGAGCAGTACTTC. The chain couples TRBV18 to TRBJ2-7; 13 bases line up with TRBD2. V gave up 3 bases and J gave up 4 bases; unmatched junction bases: 3. This CDR3 is 15 amino acids long. Germline assignment: CDR1 KGHSH and CDR2 LQKENI.

The chain joins TRBV10-1 to TRBJ2-3; 9 bases agree with TRBD1. The V and J ends lost 5 bases and 4 bases, in that order; junction bases with no gene match: 1. This CDR3 is 13 amino acids long. CDR1 and CDR2 (germline): WNHNN, SYGVQD (reference sequence). CDR3 nucleotide sequence: TGCGCCAGCAGTACAGGGGGCGCAGATACGCAGTATTTT. Translation: CASSTGGADTQYF.

The sample holds a few counts of this clone. The chain employs TRBV7-2 and TRBJ1-6; 10 bases map to TRBD1. The germline gives CDR1 SGHTA, CDR2 FQGNSA. V lost 0 bases, J lost 5 bases, and 1 base stayed unmatched. The CDR3 loop spans 16 amino acids. The DNA for the CDR3 is TGTGCCAGCAGCTTAGCTGGACAGGGGGATAATTCACCCCTCCACTTT. It is translated as CASSLAGQGDNSPLHF.

CDR3 DNA: TGTGCCAGCAGCAAAAGGGGTAGCGGGGGGGCCATAGATACGCAGTATTTT. It yields the protein CASSKRGSGGAIDTQYF. This chain joins TRBV9 and TRBJ2-3, with 11 bases aligning to TRBD2. The CDR3 runs 17 residues. Trimming took 4 bases from V and 5 from J; bases not matched to a gene: 12. Per germline, CDR1 SGDLS and CDR2 YYNGEE. The variable domain in full, with the rest retrieved from reference TRBV9 and TRBJ2-3, is DSGVTQTPKHLITATGQRVTLRCSPRSGDLSVYWYQQSLDQGLQFLIQYYNGEERAKGNILERFSAQQFPDLHSELNLSSLELGDSALYFCASSKRGSGGAIDTQYFGPGTRLTVL.

The chain links TRBV7-9 to TRBJ2-7; maybe TRBD1 (5 bases). The CDR3 is 14 residues long. Trimming took 3 bases from V and 2 from J, leaving 11 bases between them. Germline CDR1 and CDR2: SEHNR and FQNEAQ (reference sequence). The CDR3 here is CASSFPGFTYEQYF. CDR3 nucleotide sequence: TGTGCCAGCAGCTTCCCAGGGTTTACCTACGAGCAGTACTTC.

The chain is built from TRBV19 and TRBJ2-7; 10 bases line up with TRBD2. The V gene's germline CDR1 is LNHDA and CDR2 SQIVND (reference sequence). This CDR3 has 17 amino acids. Trimming removed 2 bases from V and 2 bases from J; junction bases left unmatched: 9. Here the CDR3 reads CASSIKASGGHTYEQYF. CDR3 in DNA: TGTGCCAGTAGTATAAAGGCTAGCGGGGGACATACCTACGAGCAGTACTTC.

V and J are TRBV5-1 and TRBJ2-7, with 7 bases matching TRBD1. Germline V gene data show CDR1 as SGHRS and CDR2 as YFSETQ. The CDR3 has 13 residues. J gave up 3 bases and V 4 bases, and 4 bases lay outside the gene matches. This CDR3 reads CASSNGQDYEQYF. The CDR3 coding sequence is TGCGCCAGCAGCAACGGACAGGACTACGAGCAGTACTTC.